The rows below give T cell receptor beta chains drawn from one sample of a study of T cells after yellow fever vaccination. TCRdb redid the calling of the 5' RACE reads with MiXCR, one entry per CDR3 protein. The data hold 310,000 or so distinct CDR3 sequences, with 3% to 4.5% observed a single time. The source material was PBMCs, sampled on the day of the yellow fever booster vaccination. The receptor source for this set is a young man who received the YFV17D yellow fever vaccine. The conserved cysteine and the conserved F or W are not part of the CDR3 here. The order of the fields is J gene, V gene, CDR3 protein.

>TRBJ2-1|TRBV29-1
SVEGNYNEQF
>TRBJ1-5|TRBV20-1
SANRLWTGNNQPQH
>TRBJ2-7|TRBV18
ASSTGSNYEQY
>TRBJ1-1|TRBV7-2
ASRRGGSDTEAF
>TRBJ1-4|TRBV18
ASSPGRAQPTNEKLF
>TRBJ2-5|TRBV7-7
ASSLGGGAAETQY
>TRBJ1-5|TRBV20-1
SARGLIRQPQH
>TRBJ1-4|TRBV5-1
ASSLDVWGSEKLF
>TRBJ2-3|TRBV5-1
ASSHGLAGAPGDTQY
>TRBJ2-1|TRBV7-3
ASSELAGGPRNEQF
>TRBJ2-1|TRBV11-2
ASSLSQDRASYNEQF
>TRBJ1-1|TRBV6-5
ASSSGVNTEAF
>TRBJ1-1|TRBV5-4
ASSLFSVNTEAF
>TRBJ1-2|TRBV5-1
ASSSGTLGGYT
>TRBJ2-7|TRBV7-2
ASSLDLPLIEQY
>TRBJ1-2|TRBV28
ASAQRDRVDYGYT
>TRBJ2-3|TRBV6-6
ASSQRTGATDTQY
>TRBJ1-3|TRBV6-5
ASSYRSLPGNTIY
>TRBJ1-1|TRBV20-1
SARIVGGLNTEAF
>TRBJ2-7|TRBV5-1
ASSREPGQGLYEQY